This T cell receptor beta chain is drawn from a study of shared T cell receptors in the human thymus. Profiled with immunoSEQ multiplex PCR; TCRdb holds only in-frame clones, not every one. The table has approximately 580,000 clones, 75% to 80% seen once; the top ten hold 0.013%. V was cut by 5 bases and J by 0 bases, with 20 bases left in between. CDR1 and CDR2 (germline): LNHDA, SQIVND (reference sequence). The CDR3 is made up of 18 amino acids. The same sample was also studied in work on human thymus T cells. As reported in that work: Reports from related research described highly overlapping thymic repertoires among unrelated individuals.

The sequenced material came from thymocytes. The sequence was collected from a boy younger than two with a congenital heart defect. The rearrangement uses TRBV19 and TRBJ1-5; D is unclear. CDR3 coding DNA: TGTGCCAGTAGTCCGGGGATTATTGCCGAGCATAGCAATCAGCCCCAGCATTTT. It yields the protein CASSPGIIAEHSNQPQHF. The whole variable domain, filled in from reference TRBV19 and TRBJ1-5, reads DGGITQSPKYLFRKEGQNVTLSCEQNLNHDAMYWYRQDPGQGLRLIYYSQIVNDFQKGDIAEGYSVSREKKESFPLTVTSAQKNPTAFYLCASSPGIIAEHSNQPQHFGDGTRLSIL.